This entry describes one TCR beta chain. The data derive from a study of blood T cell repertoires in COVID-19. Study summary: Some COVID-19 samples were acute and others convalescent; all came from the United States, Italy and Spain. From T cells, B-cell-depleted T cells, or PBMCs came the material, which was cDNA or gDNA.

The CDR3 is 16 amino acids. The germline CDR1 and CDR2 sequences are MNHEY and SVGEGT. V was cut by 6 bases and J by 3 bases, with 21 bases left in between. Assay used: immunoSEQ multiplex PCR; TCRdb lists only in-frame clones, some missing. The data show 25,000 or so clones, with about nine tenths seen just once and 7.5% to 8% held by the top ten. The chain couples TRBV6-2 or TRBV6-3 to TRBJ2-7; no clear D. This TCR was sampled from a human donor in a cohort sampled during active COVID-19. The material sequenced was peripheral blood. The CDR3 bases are TGTGCCAGCAGCCCCGCGGTAACGGCCGCCGGCTACGAGCAGTACTTC. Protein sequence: CASSPAVTAAGYEQYF.